The TCR beta chain described here comes from a study of blood T cell repertoires in COVID-19. Clones were sequenced by immunoSEQ multiplex PCR, and TCRdb holds only the in-frame ones, with some missing. In the table there are more than 200,000 clones, just over 85% of which are singletons. The CDR3 is made up of 18 amino acids. CDR1 and CDR2 from the germline V gene are MNHNS and SASEGT. The V and J ends lost 4 bases and 0 bases, in that order; junction bases with no gene match: 14. The clonotype was recovered from a man in his forties who had recovered from COVID-19. Sequenced sample: PBMCs or T cells enriched from blood (not recorded which). The chain employs TRBV6-1 and TRBJ2-7; 8 nucleotides match TRBD2. The CDR3 protein is CASSAKRLLAASSYEQYF. DNA for the CDR3: TGTGCCAGCAGTGCAAAACGGCTACTAGCGGCCAGCTCCTACGAGCAGTACTTC.